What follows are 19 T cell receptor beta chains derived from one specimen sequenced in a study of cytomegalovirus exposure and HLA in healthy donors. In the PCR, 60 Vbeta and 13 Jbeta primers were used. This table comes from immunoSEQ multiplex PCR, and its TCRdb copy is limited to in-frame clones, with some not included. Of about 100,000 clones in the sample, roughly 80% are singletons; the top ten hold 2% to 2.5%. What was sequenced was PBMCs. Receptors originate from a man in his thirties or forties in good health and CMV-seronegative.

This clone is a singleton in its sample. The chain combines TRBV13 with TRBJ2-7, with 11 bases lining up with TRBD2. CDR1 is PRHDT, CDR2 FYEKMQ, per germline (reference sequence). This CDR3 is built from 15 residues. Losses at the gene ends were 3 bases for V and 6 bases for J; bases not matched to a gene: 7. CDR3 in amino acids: CASSFRLAGKGEQYF. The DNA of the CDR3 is TGTGCCAGCAGCTTCAGACTAGCGGGAAAAGGCGAGCAGTACTTC.

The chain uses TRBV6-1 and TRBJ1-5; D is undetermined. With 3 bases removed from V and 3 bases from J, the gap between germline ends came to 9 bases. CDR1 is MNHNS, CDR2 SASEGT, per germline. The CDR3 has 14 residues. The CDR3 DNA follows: TGTGCCAGCAGTGATTCGGGGTACAATCAGCCCCAGCATTTT. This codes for CASSDSGYNQPQHF.

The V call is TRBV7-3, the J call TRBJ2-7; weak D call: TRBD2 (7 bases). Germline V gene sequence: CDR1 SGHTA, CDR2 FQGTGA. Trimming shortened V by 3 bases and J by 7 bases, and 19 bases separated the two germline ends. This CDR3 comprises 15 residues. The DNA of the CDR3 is TGTGCCAGCAGCTTCGAGGGGGGAGGGCCGGGGGAGCAGTACTTC. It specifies CASSFEGGGPGEQYF.

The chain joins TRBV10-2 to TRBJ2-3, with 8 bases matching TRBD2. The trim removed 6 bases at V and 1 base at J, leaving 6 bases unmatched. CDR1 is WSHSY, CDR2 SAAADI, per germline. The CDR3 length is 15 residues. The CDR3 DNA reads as TGCGCCAGCAGACTCCGAGCGGGGGGCACAGATACGCAGTATTTT. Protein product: CASRLRAGGTDTQYF.

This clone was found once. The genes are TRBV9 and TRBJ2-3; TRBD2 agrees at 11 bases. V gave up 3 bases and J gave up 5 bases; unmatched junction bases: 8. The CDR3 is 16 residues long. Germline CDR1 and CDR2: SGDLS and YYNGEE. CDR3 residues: CASSDQRLAGRDTQYF. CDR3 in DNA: TGTGCCAGCAGCGACCAAAGACTAGCGGGAAGAGATACGCAGTATTTT.

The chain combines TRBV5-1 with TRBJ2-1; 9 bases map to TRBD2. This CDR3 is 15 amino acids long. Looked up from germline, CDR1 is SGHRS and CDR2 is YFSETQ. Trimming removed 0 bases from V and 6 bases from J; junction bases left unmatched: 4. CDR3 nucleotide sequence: TGCGCCAGCAGCTTGGAGGCTAGCGGGGCCAATGAGCAGTTCTTC. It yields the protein CASSLEASGANEQFF.

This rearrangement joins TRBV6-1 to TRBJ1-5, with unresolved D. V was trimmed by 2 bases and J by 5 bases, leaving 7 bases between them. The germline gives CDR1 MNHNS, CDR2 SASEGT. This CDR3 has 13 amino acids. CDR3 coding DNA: TGTGCCAGCAGTGAATCGAGGGATCAGCCCCAGCATTTT. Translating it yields CASSESRDQPQHF.

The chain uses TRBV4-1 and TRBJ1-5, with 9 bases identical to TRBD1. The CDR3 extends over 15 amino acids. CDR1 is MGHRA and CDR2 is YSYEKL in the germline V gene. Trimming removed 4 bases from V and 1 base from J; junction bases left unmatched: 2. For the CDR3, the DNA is TGCGCCAGCAGCCCGGGACAGGGCAGCAATCAGCCCCAGCATTTT. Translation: CASSPGQGSNQPQHF.

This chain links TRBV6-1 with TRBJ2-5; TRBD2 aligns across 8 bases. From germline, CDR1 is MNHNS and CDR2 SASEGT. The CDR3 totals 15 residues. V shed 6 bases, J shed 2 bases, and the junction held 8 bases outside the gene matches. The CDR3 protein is CASSGRGIPQETQYF. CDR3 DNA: TGTGCCAGCAGCGGGAGGGGGATCCCTCAAGAGACCCAGTACTTC.

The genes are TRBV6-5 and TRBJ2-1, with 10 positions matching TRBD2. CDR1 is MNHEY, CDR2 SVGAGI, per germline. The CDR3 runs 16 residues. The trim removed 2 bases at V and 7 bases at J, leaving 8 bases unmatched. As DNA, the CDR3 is TGTGCCAGCAGTTACCTCCTAGCGGGAGTCGGAAATGAGCAGTTCTTC. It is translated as CASSYLLAGVGNEQFF.

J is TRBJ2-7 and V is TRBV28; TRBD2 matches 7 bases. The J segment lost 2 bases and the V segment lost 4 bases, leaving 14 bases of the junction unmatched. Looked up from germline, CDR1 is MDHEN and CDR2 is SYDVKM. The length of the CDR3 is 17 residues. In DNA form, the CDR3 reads TGTGCCAGCAGTTACGGATCCGGGACTAACCCTACCTACGAGCAGTACTTC. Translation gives CASSYGSGTNPTYEQYF.

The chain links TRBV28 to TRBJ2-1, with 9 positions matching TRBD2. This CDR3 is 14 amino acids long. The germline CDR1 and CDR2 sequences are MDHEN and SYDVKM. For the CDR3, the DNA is TGTGCTAGCGGGAGCAGTTCGAGTATCTATGAGCAGTTCTTC. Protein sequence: CASGSSSSIYEQFF.

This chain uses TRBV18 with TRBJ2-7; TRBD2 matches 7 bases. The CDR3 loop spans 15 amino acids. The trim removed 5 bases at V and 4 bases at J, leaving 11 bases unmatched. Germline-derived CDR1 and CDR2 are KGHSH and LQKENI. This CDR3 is CASSGGVGTLYEQYF. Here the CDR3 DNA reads TGTGCCAGCTCAGGGGGGGTCGGGACCCTATACGAGCAGTACTTC.

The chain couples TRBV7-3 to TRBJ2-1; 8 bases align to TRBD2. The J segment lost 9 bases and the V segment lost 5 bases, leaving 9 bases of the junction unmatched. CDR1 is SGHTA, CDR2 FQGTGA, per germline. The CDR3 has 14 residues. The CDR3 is CASSGAAAGAEQFF. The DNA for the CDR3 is TGTGCCAGCAGCGGGGCGGCAGCGGGGGCTGAGCAGTTCTTC.

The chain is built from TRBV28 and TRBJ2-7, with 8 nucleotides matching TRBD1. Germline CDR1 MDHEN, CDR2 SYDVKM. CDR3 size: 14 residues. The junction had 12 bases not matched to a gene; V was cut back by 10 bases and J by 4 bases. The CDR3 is CAISFPGQGYEQYF. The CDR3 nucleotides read TGTGCCATCTCCTTCCCTGGACAGGGTTACGAGCAGTACTTC.

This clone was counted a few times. The CDR3 region has the DNA TGTGCCAGCAGCTGGAGGGACAGGCCTAACTATGGCTACACCTTC. As protein: CASSWRDRPNYGYTF. The chain carries TRBV2 and TRBJ1-2; 8 positions match TRBD1. Germline V gene sequence: CDR1 SNHLY, CDR2 FYNNEI. V shed 6 bases and J 0 bases; nucleotides not matched to a gene: 6. The CDR3 extends over 15 amino acids.

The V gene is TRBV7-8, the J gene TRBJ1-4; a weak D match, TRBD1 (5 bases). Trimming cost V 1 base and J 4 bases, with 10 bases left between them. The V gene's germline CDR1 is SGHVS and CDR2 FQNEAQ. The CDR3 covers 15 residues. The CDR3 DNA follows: TGTGCCAGCAGCTTAGAGGGGTTGCGTAATGAAAAACTGTTTTTT. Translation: CASSLEGLRNEKLFF.

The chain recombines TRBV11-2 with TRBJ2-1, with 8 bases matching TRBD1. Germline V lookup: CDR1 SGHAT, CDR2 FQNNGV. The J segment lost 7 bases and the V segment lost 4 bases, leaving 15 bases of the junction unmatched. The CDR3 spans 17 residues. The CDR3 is CASSSPRQGPGGNEQFF. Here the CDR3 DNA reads TGTGCCAGCAGCTCGCCTCGACAGGGGCCCGGCGGGAATGAGCAGTTCTTC. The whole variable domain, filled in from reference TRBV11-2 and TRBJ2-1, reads EAGVAQSPRYKIIEKRQSVAFWCNPISGHATLYWYQQILGQGPKLLIQFQNNGVVDDSQLPKDRFSAERLKGVDSTLKIQPAKLEDSAVYLCASSSPRQGPGGNEQFFGPGTRLTVL.

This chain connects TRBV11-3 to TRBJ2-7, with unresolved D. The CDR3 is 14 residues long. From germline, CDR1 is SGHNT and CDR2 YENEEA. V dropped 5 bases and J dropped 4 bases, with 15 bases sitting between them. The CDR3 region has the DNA TGTGCCAGCAGCGCATCGTGGCGGAGTTACGAGCAGTACTTC. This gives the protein CASSASWRSYEQYF.